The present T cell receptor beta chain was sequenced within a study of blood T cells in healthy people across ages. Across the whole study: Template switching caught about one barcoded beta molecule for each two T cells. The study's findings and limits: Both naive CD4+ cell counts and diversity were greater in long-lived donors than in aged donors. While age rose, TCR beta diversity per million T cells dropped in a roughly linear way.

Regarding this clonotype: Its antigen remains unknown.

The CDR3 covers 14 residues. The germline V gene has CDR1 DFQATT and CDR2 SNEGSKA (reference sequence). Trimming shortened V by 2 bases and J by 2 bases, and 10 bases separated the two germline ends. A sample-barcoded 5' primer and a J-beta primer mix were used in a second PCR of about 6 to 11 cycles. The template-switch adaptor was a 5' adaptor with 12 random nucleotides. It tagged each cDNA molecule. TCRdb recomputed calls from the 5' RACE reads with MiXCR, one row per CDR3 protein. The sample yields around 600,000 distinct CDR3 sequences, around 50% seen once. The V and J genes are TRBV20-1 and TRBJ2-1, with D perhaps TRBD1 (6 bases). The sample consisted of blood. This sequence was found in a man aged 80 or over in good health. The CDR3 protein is CSARYAGAYNEQFF. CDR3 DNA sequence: TGCAGTGCTAGATACGCAGGGGCCTACAATGAGCAGTTCTTC.